This TCR beta chain was obtained from a study of T cell responses to AZD1222 COVID-19 vaccine. Measured with immunoSEQ multiplex PCR; TCRdb has only the in-frame clones, and not every one. The sample has approximately 120,000 clones, approximately 88% seen once. In regard to this clone: Its antigen is unknown.

The study, taken as a whole, reports: Increased Spike-specific TCR breadth and depth were observed after two AZD1222 doses.

Here the sequenced sample was peripheral blood, taken on day 0 of AZD1222 vaccination. The receptor was derived from an adult in good health.

The CDR3: CASSKRLRDRVRTGELFF. The CDR3 DNA is TGTGCCAGCAGTAAACGCCTTAGGGACAGGGTTCGCACCGGGGAGCTGTTTTTT. J is TRBJ2-2 and V is TRBV28; TRBD1 aligns across 9 bases. This CDR3 comprises 18 residues. Trimming at V came to 5 bases and at J to 4 bases, leaving 14 bases not matched to a gene. Looked up from germline, CDR1 is MDHEN and CDR2 is SYDVKM.